This record concerns one T cell receptor (beta chain) sequence. The sample originates from a study of CD8+ T cells in alopecia areata. Following RNA extraction, reverse transcription yielded cDNA that acted as the sequencing template. Libraries were prepared by immunoSEQ multiplex PCR; TCRdb keeps only in-frame clonotypes and omits some of them. The table lists 61,000 or so clones, roughly 96% of them singletons. Germline CDR1 is SQVTM and CDR2 is ANQGSEA. CDR3 size: 13 residues. V dropped 1 base and J dropped 5 bases, with 9 bases sitting between them. Sequencing used CD8+ T cells sorted from blood, obtained at week 0. This sequence was found in a human donor with alopecia areata. The chain joins TRBV29-1 to TRBJ2-1; D not resolved. The DNA of the CDR3 is TGCAGCGTTGAAGCCCCCGATCACAATGAGCAGTTCTTC. Residues: CSVEAPDHNEQFF.